This TCR beta chain was identified in a study of blood T cell repertoires in COVID-19. Overall study context: Acute and convalescent COVID-19 samples came from the United States, Italy and Spain.

Germline V gene lookup returns CDR1 SGHNT and CDR2 YENEEA. The CDR3 spans 15 residues. Germline trimming cut 4 bases from V and 4 bases from J; bases unmatched to any gene: 8. In the study's own analysis: For nucleated cells, counts were estimated from reference gene primer amplification. Assay used: immunoSEQ multiplex PCR; TCRdb lists only in-frame clones, some missing. That table supplies the V and J calls and clone size; D and trimming were determined from the DNA. The sample holds 71,000 or so clones, less than 90% seen once. The specimen sequenced was peripheral blood. The receptor was isolated from a man older than 75 in a cohort sampled during active COVID-19. The chain has TRBV11-3 and TRBJ1-1, with 8 bases identical to TRBD1. The CDR3 region is CASSSSGQGFTEAFF. CDR3 coding DNA: TGTGCCAGCAGCTCCAGCGGACAGGGATTCACTGAAGCTTTCTTT.